Reported below is one TCR beta chain. What it binds is unknown. The data were taken from a study of Ad26.COV2.S vaccination and SARS-CoV-2 variants. Study in general: A participant enrolled in the COV1001 Ad26.COV2.S trial arm provided the sample. Doses of Ad26.COV2.S were injected into muscle once or twice, 56 days apart.

General study points: From the TCR breadth and depth analyses, total T cell responses may have been underestimated.

Described treatment: around 19 received Ad26.COV2.S at low or high dose, single or two shots; roughly five received placebo; per-sample allocation not given. Day 63 following the first vaccine or placebo injection was when the samples were taken. What was given as vaccine was an Ad26 vector encoding Wuhan-strain SARS-CoV-2 spike. Germline V gene lookup returns CDR1 SGHNT and CDR2 YYREEE (reference sequence). Trimming cost V 4 bases and J 1 base; bases outside gene matches: 8. CDR3 size: 17 residues. Sequencing was performed with immunoSEQ multiplex PCR; in TCRdb, only in-frame clones are kept and a portion is missing. In the table there are 510,000 or so clones, around nine tenths of which are singletons.

This rearrangement joins TRBV5-4 to TRBJ1-6; the match to TRBD1 covers 7 bases. The TCR comes from a person between 18 and 60 years old who received the Ad26.COV2.S COVID-19 vaccine or a placebo. This specimen consisted of peripheral blood, obtained in a trial of Ad26.COV2.S vaccine versus placebo. CDR3: CASSRSQGGSYNSPLHF. The CDR3 DNA reads as TGTGCCAGCAGCCGATCTCAGGGGGGTTCCTATAATTCACCCCTCCACTTT.